This T cell receptor beta chain was identified during a study of molecular identifiers for immune sequencing clone quantification. Each CDR3 protein gets one entry after TCRdb re-called the PCR reads with MiXCR. The sample has 600,000 to 650,000 distinct CDR3 sequences, 15% to 20% seen once. This clonotype was detected a few times. V gave up 6 bases and J gave up 6 bases; unmatched junction bases: 11. The V gene's germline CDR1 is MDHEN and CDR2 SYDVKM. The length of the CDR3 is 17 residues. The chain is built from TRBV28 and TRBJ2-1; 13 nucleotides match TRBD2. The origin of this receptor is a human donor in good health. Some libraries in this study had Jurkat cell RNA spiked in. The source material was naive CD8+ T cells from blood, with Jurkat cell RNA spiked in. Subset in this sample: FACS-sorted CD8+CD4-CCR7+CD45RA+ naive T cells. CDR3 DNA: TGTGCCAGCAGCCTGATTACTAGCGGGAGGGCCCTCAATGAGCAGTTCTTC. Encoded protein: CASSLITSGRALNEQFF.